This entry is about one T cell receptor beta chain. Its antigen remains unknown. A much larger clone sits a single nucleotide away, making a read error possible. This CDR3 has 15 amino acids. Trimming removed 5 bases from V and 8 bases from J, with 16 bases in between. Germline assignment: CDR1 ENHRY and CDR2 SYGVKD. For Graves' hyperthyroidism to be stable, ophthalmopathy could not progress within 18 months. TCR beta CDR3 regions were amplified from RNA transcripts. Researchers ran a first-round RT-PCR on the TCR CDR3 using the HTBI primer set. TCRdb ran MiXCR on the multiplex PCR reads and lists one entry per CDR3 protein. The sample lists roughly 700,000 distinct CDR3 sequences; around a third were seen once. This specimen comes from a study of T cells in Graves' hyperthyroidism and ophthalmopathy. The study's findings and limits: Blood also held most thyroid clonotypes expanded beyond 0.001.

The receptor comes from a woman aged 40 to 50 with Graves' hyperthyroidism. Material: blood. V is TRBV10-3 and J is TRBJ1-6, with D hard to call. The CDR3 here is CAISYSRTGDSPLHF. CDR3 bases: TGTGCCATCAGTTATAGTAGGACCGGCGATTCACCCCTCCACTTT.